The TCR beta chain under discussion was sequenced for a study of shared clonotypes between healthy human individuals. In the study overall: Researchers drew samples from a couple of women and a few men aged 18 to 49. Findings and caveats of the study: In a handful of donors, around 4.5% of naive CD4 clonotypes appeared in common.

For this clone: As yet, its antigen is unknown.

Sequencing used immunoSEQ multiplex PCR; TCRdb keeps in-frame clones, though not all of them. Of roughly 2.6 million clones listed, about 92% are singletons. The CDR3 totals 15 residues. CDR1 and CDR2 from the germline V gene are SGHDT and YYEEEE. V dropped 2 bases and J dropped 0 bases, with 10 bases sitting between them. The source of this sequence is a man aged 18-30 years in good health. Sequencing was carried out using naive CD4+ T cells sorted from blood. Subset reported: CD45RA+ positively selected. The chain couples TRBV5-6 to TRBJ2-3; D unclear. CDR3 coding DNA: TGTGCCAGCAGCTTTGAGGCCTACAGCACAGATACGCAGTATTTT. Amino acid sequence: CASSFEAYSTDTQYF.